Below, 32 T cell receptor beta chains from the same sample are listed, as sequenced in a study of T cell responses to AZD1222 COVID-19 vaccine. Here immunoSEQ multiplex PCR was the method, and the copy in TCRdb shows in-frame clones only, minus some. The table includes 150,000 to 200,000 clones, around 87% detected once. The source material was peripheral blood, sampled on day 0 of MenACWY control vaccination. These receptors originate from an adult in good health.

The rearrangement links TRBV24-1 to TRBJ2-3; D gene unclear. Germline V gives CDR1 KGHDR, CDR2 SFDVKD. The CDR3 contains 14 residues. Trimming pared 4 bases from V and 2 bases from J, leaving 9 bases between. The CDR3 loop reads CATSDSGPTDTQYF. The CDR3 DNA follows: TGTGCCACCAGTGACTCAGGACCCACAGATACGCAGTATTTT.

This clone was seen a few times. The chain links TRBV7-2 to TRBJ2-2, with D tentatively TRBD2 (5 bases). The germline gives CDR1 SGHTA, CDR2 FQGNSA. The CDR3 covers 13 residues. The V and J ends lost 4 bases and 7 bases respectively, with 10 bases between them. The CDR3 sequence: CASSSPGIGELFF. The CDR3 bases are TGTGCCAGCAGCTCGCCGGGGATCGGGGAGCTGTTTTTT. Variable domain in full (rest from reference TRBV7-2 and TRBJ2-2): GAGVSQSPSNKVTEKGKDVELRCDPISGHTALYWYRQSLGQGLEFLIYFQGNSAPDKSGLPSDRFSAERTGGSVSTLTIQRTQQEDSAVYLCASSSPGIGELFFGEGSRLTVL.

In this sample, this clone turned up once. The chain joins TRBV2 to TRBJ2-3; TRBD2 aligns across 12 bases. Germline values: CDR1 SNHLY, CDR2 FYNNEI. CDR3 size: 15 residues. V lost 6 bases to trimming and J lost 3 bases; unmatched junction nucleotides: 4. CDR3 loop: CASRVGLAGTDTQYF. In DNA, the CDR3 is TGTGCCAGCAGGGTGGGACTAGCGGGTACAGATACGCAGTATTTT.

V usage is TRBV9 and J usage is TRBJ1-4, with 9 nucleotides matching TRBD1. After removal of 4 bases from V and 8 bases from J, the junction contained 9 bases not matched to a gene. In germline, CDR1 is SGDLS, CDR2 YYNGEE. The CDR3 runs to 15 residues. The CDR3 loop reads CASSSGQGFSEKLFF. The CDR3 DNA sequence: TGTGCCAGCAGCTCGGGACAGGGTTTTTCGGAAAAACTGTTTTTT. The full variable domain, its missing parts supplied by reference TRBV9 and TRBJ1-4, is DSGVTQTPKHLITATGQRVTLRCSPRSGDLSVYWYQQSLDQGLQFLIQYYNGEERAKGNILERFSAQQFPDLHSELNLSSLELGDSALYFCASSSGQGFSEKLFFGSGTQLSVL.

The chain links TRBV6-4 to TRBJ1-1; 7 bases match TRBD1. There are 13 residues in the CDR3. Germline V CDR1 and CDR2: MRHNA, SNTAGT. Trimming took 5 bases from V and 6 from J; bases not matched to a gene: 6. The CDR3 sequence is CASSTTGAAEAFF. The CDR3 DNA reads as TGTGCCAGCAGTACCACAGGGGCGGCTGAAGCTTTCTTT.

V and J are TRBV6-5 and TRBJ2-7, with 7 positions matching TRBD2. Trimming removed 2 bases from V and 2 bases from J; junction bases left unmatched: 9. Germline CDR1 and CDR2: MNHEY and SVGAGI. This CDR3 is 16 amino acids long. This CDR3 reads CASSYLSGGTPYEQYF. DNA of the CDR3: TGTGCCAGCAGTTACCTTTCCGGGGGGACCCCCTACGAGCAGTACTTC.

The chain employs TRBV3-1 (or the pseudogene TRBV3-2) and TRBJ2-2; D is uncertain. The CDR3 length is 12 residues. Germline V gene data show CDR1 as LGHDT and CDR2 as YNNKEL (reference sequence). Between the trimmed V and J ends, which lost 3 bases and 4 bases, there was a span of 3 bases. CDR3 DNA: TGTGCCAGCAGCCACTTCACCGGGGAGCTGTTTTTT. This sequence encodes CASSHFTGELFF.

The chain joins TRBV28 to TRBJ1-4, with D unresolved. Trimming pared 5 bases from V and 1 base from J, leaving 11 bases between. Germline lookup yields CDR1 MDHEN and CDR2 SYDVKM. The CDR3 has 15 amino acids. CDR3 bases: TGTGCCAGCAGTCCCAGAGGTGGAACTAATGAAAAACTGTTTTTT. Translation gives CASSPRGGTNEKLFF. Full variable domain (rest looked up from reference TRBV28 and TRBJ1-4): DVKVTQSSRYLVKRTGEKVFLECVQDMDHENMFWYRQDPGLGLRLIYFSYDVKMKEKGDIPEGYSVSREKKERFSLILESASTNQTSMYLCASSPRGGTNEKLFFGSGTQLSVL.

The V and J genes are TRBV5-8 and TRBJ2-1; 9 bases map to TRBD2. The CDR3 consists of 17 residues. Germline CDR1 is SGHTS and CDR2 is YDEGEE. V was clipped by 0 bases and J by 4 bases; unmatched bases: 8. The CDR3 nucleotides are TGTGCCAGCAGCTTGGTTCAGAGCGGGAGGTGGTACAATGAGCAGTTCTTC. The encoded protein is CASSLVQSGRWYNEQFF.

The CDR3 loop is CASSSRDRENTEAFF. The CDR3 nucleotides read TGTGCCAGCAGTTCCCGGGACAGGGAGAACACTGAAGCTTTCTTT. The V gene is TRBV28, the J gene TRBJ1-1; 9 nucleotides line up with TRBD1. Germline lookup yields CDR1 MDHEN and CDR2 SYDVKM. The V segment lost 4 bases and the J segment 1 base; nucleotides outside the gene matches: 4. This CDR3 comprises 15 residues.

The chain carries TRBV6-6 and TRBJ1-6; no firm D call. This CDR3 region has 14 residues. The V gene's germline CDR1 is MNHNY and CDR2 SVGAGI (reference sequence). V was clipped by 6 bases and J by 8 bases, with 14 bases between them. The CDR3 is CASSPVGFDSPLHF. The DNA of the CDR3 is TGTGCCAGCAGCCCCGTGGGATTCGATTCACCCCTCCACTTT.

This chain links TRBV6-5 with TRBJ1-5, with 7 bases fitting TRBD1. The length of the CDR3 is 13 residues. V trimming: 6 bases; J trimming: 7 bases; junction bases outside the gene matches: 6. CDR1 and CDR2 (germline): MNHEY, SVGAGI. CDR3 nucleotides: TGTGCCAGCAGAGGGACAGTCGGGCAGCCCCAGCATTTT. It translates to CASRGTVGQPQHF.

V is TRBV9 and J is TRBJ1-2, with D perhaps TRBD1 (6 bases). Germline V CDR1 and CDR2: SGDLS, YYNGEE. The V and J ends lost 3 bases and 3 bases respectively, with 15 bases between them. The CDR3 consists of 15 residues. CDR3 sequence (DNA): TGTGCCAGCAGCGCCCTAGGACAGCCTGACTATGGCTACACCTTC. Translating gives CASSALGQPDYGYTF.

This chain uses TRBV28 with TRBJ2-3, with a tentative D call TRBD2 (5 bases). The germline gives CDR1 MDHEN, CDR2 SYDVKM. CDR3 size: 14 residues. Trimming stripped 2 bases from V and 6 bases from J, with 12 bases between. The CDR3 sequence is CASSLRRAADTQYF. As DNA, the CDR3 is TGTGCCAGCAGTTTACGACGAGCGGCCGATACGCAGTATTTT.

The rearrangement uses TRBV19 and TRBJ1-5, with TRBD1 as a possible D gene (5 bases). The V end was cut by 7 bases, the J end by 0 bases, with 13 bases between. The length of the CDR3 is 15 residues. The V gene's germline CDR1 is LNHDA and CDR2 SQIVND (reference sequence). The CDR3 region has the DNA TGTGCCAGTAACCAATGGGACGGTAGCAATCAGCCCCAGCATTTT. Amino acid sequence: CASNQWDGSNQPQHF.

The gene calls are TRBV30 and TRBJ1-1, with D unclear. This CDR3 is built from 12 residues. CDR1 is GTSNPN, CDR2 SVGIG, per germline (reference sequence). V was clipped by 2 bases and J by 1 base, with 5 bases between them. This CDR3 is CAWSPGNTEAFF. In DNA form, the CDR3 reads TGTGCCTGGAGTCCGGGGAACACTGAAGCTTTCTTT.

This clone appeared once. The CDR3 bases are TGCGCCAGCAGCTTCTGGGGTACAGGAGGTTCACCCCTCCACTTT. Its translation: CASSFWGTGGSPLHF. This chain connects TRBV5-1 to TRBJ1-6; D might be TRBD1 (5 bases). CDR3 length: 15 amino acids. Germline CDR1 reads SGHRS; CDR2 reads YFSETQ. Trimming cost V 2 bases and J 9 bases, with 15 bases left between them.

V and J are TRBV3-1 (or the pseudogene TRBV3-2) and TRBJ2-7, with 13 nucleotides matching TRBD2. Trimming removed 2 bases from V and 5 bases from J; junction bases left unmatched: 3. CDR1 and CDR2 (germline): LGHDT, YNNKEL (reference sequence). This CDR3 spans 15 amino acids. This CDR3 is CASSQTGLAGDEQYF. CDR3 bases: TGTGCCAGCAGCCAAACAGGACTAGCGGGAGACGAGCAGTACTTC.

The V call is TRBV3-1 (or the pseudogene TRBV3-2), the J call TRBJ1-3; 12 positions agree with TRBD1. V was pared by 5 bases and J by 3 bases, with 2 bases of the junction left unmatched. This CDR3 is 15 amino acids long. Germline CDR1 reads LGHDT; CDR2 reads YNNKEL (reference sequence). The CDR3 here is CASSGDRGLGNTIYF. In DNA, the CDR3 is TGTGCCAGCAGCGGGGACAGGGGGCTTGGAAACACCATATATTTT.

This chain uses TRBV27 with TRBJ1-2; 7 positions match TRBD1. J was trimmed by 5 bases and V by 0 bases; bases with no gene match: 3. This CDR3 has 14 amino acids. Germline assignment: CDR1 MNHEY and CDR2 SMNVEV (reference sequence). As DNA, the CDR3 is TGTGCCAGCAGTTTATCACCACAGGGGTATGGCTACACCTTC. Translation: CASSLSPQGYGYTF.

This chain links TRBV3-1 (or the pseudogene TRBV3-2) with TRBJ2-1; D is unresolved. In germline, CDR1 is LGHDT, CDR2 YNNKEL (reference sequence). V was trimmed by 6 bases and J by 15 bases, leaving 15 bases between them. The CDR3 has 11 residues. The DNA of the CDR3 is TGTGCCAGCAGAGGTTATCAGGATTGGTTCTTC. It is translated as CASRGYQDWFF.

CDR3 sequence reads: CASSPRRTETQYF. Written as DNA, the CDR3 is TGTGCCAGCAGCCCTCGTAGGACAGAGACCCAGTACTTC. The J gene is TRBJ2-5, the V gene TRBV7-2; no reliable D call. The CDR3 has 13 amino acids. The germline V gene encodes CDR1 SGHTA and CDR2 FQGNSA. V shed 5 bases and J shed 4 bases, with 11 bases lying between them.

The V call is TRBV3-1 (or the pseudogene TRBV3-2), the J call TRBJ2-2, with D hard to call. The ends were cut back, 3 bases at V and 2 bases at J, with 10 bases in the middle. This CDR3 is 15 amino acids long. From germline, CDR1 is LGHDT and CDR2 YNNKEL (reference sequence). This CDR3 reads CASSHPAHNTGELFF. The CDR3 coding sequence is TGTGCCAGCAGCCATCCAGCTCATAACACCGGGGAGCTGTTTTTT.

The chain combines TRBV7-2 with TRBJ1-2; no definite D call. The CDR3 spans 15 residues. Germline V gene lookup returns CDR1 SGHTA and CDR2 FQGNSA. V gave up 4 bases and J gave up 6 bases, with 18 bases separating them. CDR3 bases: TGTGCCAGCAGCTACCCCGGATCCAGGACCAATGGCTACACCTTC. Translated: CASSYPGSRTNGYTF.

J is TRBJ2-5 and V is TRBV4-3; 11 bases agree with TRBD2. This CDR3 contains 16 residues. Germline V gene sequence: CDR1 LGHNA, CDR2 YSLEER. Trimming took 0 bases from V and 1 from J; bases not matched to a gene: 1. CDR3 sequence: CASSQDTSGGQETQYF. The CDR3 coding sequence is TGCGCCAGCAGCCAAGATACTAGCGGGGGCCAAGAGACCCAGTACTTC.

This clone was seen a few times. The chain employs TRBV28 and TRBJ1-6; 7 nucleotides agree with TRBD1. The germline V gene encodes CDR1 MDHEN and CDR2 SYDVKM. The junction had 8 bases not matched to a gene; V was cut back by 4 bases and J by 8 bases. The CDR3 is made up of 15 amino acids. CDR3: CASSSGQADYSPLHF. CDR3 DNA: TGTGCCAGCAGTTCAGGACAGGCTGATTATTCACCCCTCCACTTT.

The J gene is TRBJ2-2, the V gene TRBV5-1, with a possible D match to TRBD1 (6 bases). V shed 0 bases and J shed 6 bases, with 12 bases lying between them. The CDR3 is made up of 15 amino acids. The germline V gene has CDR1 SGHRS and CDR2 YFSETQ. The CDR3 coding sequence is TGCGCCAGCAGCTTGGCGACAGGTTATGCCGGGGAGCTGTTTTTT. Amino acid sequence: CASSLATGYAGELFF.

The sample holds one count of this clone. This sequence joins TRBV9 and TRBJ2-3, with TRBD2 matching over 12 bases. Trimming removed 1 base from V and 4 bases from J; junction bases left unmatched: 1. The V gene's germline CDR1 is SGDLS and CDR2 YYNGEE. The CDR3 totals 15 residues. The CDR3 DNA reads TGTGCCAGCAGCGTAAGACTAGCGGGAGCAGATACGCAGTATTTT. Residues: CASSVRLAGADTQYF.

This chain links TRBV3-1 (or the pseudogene TRBV3-2) with TRBJ2-7; tentatively, D is TRBD1 (5 bases). The CDR3 spans 13 residues. Deletions cut 4 bases from V and 1 base from J, with 8 bases between. In germline, CDR1 is LGHDT, CDR2 YNNKEL (reference sequence). The CDR3: CASSLDRSYEQYF. The CDR3 nucleotides are TGTGCCAGCAGCCTAGACAGATCCTACGAGCAGTACTTC.

The chain combines TRBV28 with TRBJ1-2, with 9 bases matching TRBD1. The CDR3 loop spans 17 amino acids. From germline, CDR1 is MDHEN and CDR2 SYDVKM. V shed 6 bases and J 0 bases; nucleotides not matched to a gene: 11. The CDR3 spells CASSPPGQGAPNYGYTF. As DNA, the CDR3 is TGTGCCAGCAGCCCACCGGGACAGGGTGCCCCTAACTATGGCTACACCTTC.

This clone was observed a single time. The rearrangement joins TRBV19 to TRBJ2-2; 7 bases align to TRBD1. After removal of 6 bases from V and 4 bases from J, the junction contained 11 bases not matched to a gene. The CDR3 runs to 16 residues. Germline loops: CDR1 LNHDA, CDR2 SQIVND (reference sequence). CDR3 nucleotides: TGTGCCAGTAGGACAAAACAGGGGTCCATCACCGGGGAGCTGTTTTTT. Translation: CASRTKQGSITGELFF.

V gene TRBV11-3 combines with J gene TRBJ1-1, with no clear D. The V end was cut by 5 bases, the J end by 1 base, with 8 bases between. Germline values: CDR1 SGHNT, CDR2 YENEEA. The CDR3 sequence is 13 residues long. The DNA of the CDR3 is TGTGCCAGCAGCCAGGAGCAGAACACTGAAGCTTTCTTT. Encoded protein: CASSQEQNTEAFF.